The 29 T cell receptor beta chains listed next were all sequenced from one sample in a study of CD8 T cells in ankylosing spondylitis. Study results and caveats: Seemingly characteristic of ankylosing spondylitis blood was a TCR beta motif consisting of 7 or 8 highly homologous variants.

These receptors lack a known antigen. TCRdb redid the calling of the 5' RACE reads with MiXCR, one entry per CDR3 protein. The sample includes some 240,000 distinct CDR3 sequences, about 7.3% of them seen just once. The sample taken for sequencing was blood, either unsorted or a sorted T cell fraction (not recorded which). These receptors were obtained from a male donor with ankylosing spondylitis.

This clonotype was counted only a few times. The gene calls are TRBV20-1 and TRBJ2-1, with 7 bases aligning to TRBD2. J gave up 8 bases and V 1 base, and 11 bases lay outside the gene matches. There are 15 residues in the CDR3. The germline V gene has CDR1 DFQATT and CDR2 SNEGSKA (reference sequence). CDR3 DNA: TGCAGTGCTAGAGTCCACTGGCAGGGAGGGGATGAGCAGTTCTTC. Protein sequence: CSARVHWQGGDEQFF.

This clonotype was observed at least ten times. The chain is built from TRBV20-1 and TRBJ2-1; 12 bases match TRBD2. V lost 5 bases to trimming and J lost 4 bases; unmatched junction nucleotides: 12. The CDR3 runs 17 residues. Germline loops: CDR1 DFQATT, CDR2 SNEGSKA (reference sequence). The CDR3 reads CSAPGTSGSKMYNEQFF. The CDR3 region has the DNA TGCAGTGCTCCCGGGACTAGCGGGTCAAAGATGTACAATGAGCAGTTCTTC.

This clonotype was found many times. CDR3: CASSFTAGEHEQYF. DNA for the CDR3: TGTGCCAGCAGCTTCACAGCGGGAGAGCACGAGCAGTACTTC. The chain combines TRBV7-6 with TRBJ2-7, with 8 positions matching TRBD2. This CDR3 has 14 residues. V shed 3 bases and J 5 bases; nucleotides not matched to a gene: 6. The germline V gene has CDR1 SGHVS and CDR2 FNYEAQ. The full variable domain, completed using reference TRBV7-6 and TRBJ2-7, is GAGVSQSPRYKVTKRGQDVALRCDPISGHVSLYWYRQALGQGPEFLTYFNYEAQQDKSGLPNDRFSAERPEGSISTLTIQRTEQRDSAMYRCASSFTAGEHEQYFGPGTRLTVT.

This clonotype was counted many times. V and J are TRBV19 and TRBJ1-1, with 10 bases fitting TRBD1. In germline, CDR1 is LNHDA, CDR2 SQIVND (reference sequence). This CDR3 region has 14 residues. With V trimmed by 5 bases and J by 4 bases, 4 bases remained unmatched. The CDR3 nucleotides are TGTGCCAGTAGTCTAGGGACAGGGGCCACTGAAGCTTTCTTT. It yields the protein CASSLGTGATEAFF.

Ten or more counts support this clonotype. The chain couples TRBV9 to TRBJ1-1, with 7 positions matching TRBD1. This CDR3 is built from 14 residues. Germline-derived CDR1 and CDR2 are SGDLS and YYNGEE. V gave up 3 bases and J gave up 0 bases; unmatched junction bases: 2. CDR3 residues: CASSATGLNTEAFF. DNA for the CDR3: TGTGCCAGCAGCGCGACAGGGCTGAACACTGAAGCTTTCTTT.

This clonotype was counted ten times or more. V and J are TRBV24-1 and TRBJ2-1, with 9 bases matching TRBD2. The CDR3 runs to 18 residues. Unmatched junction bases numbered 11, after V lost 3 bases and J lost 3 bases. The V gene's germline CDR1 is KGHDR and CDR2 SFDVKD. This chain's CDR3 is CATSDRGSGRSLYNEQFF. CDR3 bases: TGTGCCACCAGTGATAGGGGTAGCGGGAGATCCCTCTACAATGAGCAGTTCTTC.

This clonotype was observed at least ten times. This rearrangement joins TRBV27 to TRBJ2-1, with D maybe TRBD2 (7 bases). The germline V gene encodes CDR1 MNHEY and CDR2 SMNVEV (reference sequence). CDR3 length: 16 amino acids. The V end lost 1 base, the J end lost 9 bases, and 19 bases lay between the germline ends. The CDR3 region has the DNA TGTGCCAGCAGTTTATATCTGGCGGGGGCGACCCGTGAGCAGTTCTTC. Protein product: CASSLYLAGATREQFF.

This chain links TRBV15 with TRBJ1-1; no reliable D call. The CDR3 extends over 12 amino acids. Germline-derived CDR1 and CDR2 are LNHNV and YYDKDF (reference sequence). V was shortened by 8 bases and J by 1 base, with 8 bases between the two germline ends. The CDR3 loop reads CATGFPNTEAFF. The CDR3 DNA reads TGTGCCACCGGGTTTCCGAACACTGAAGCTTTCTTT. The full variable domain, with the rest looked up from reference TRBV15 and TRBJ1-1, is DAMVIQNPRYQVTQFGKPVTLSCSQTLNHNVMYWYQQKSSQAPKLLFHYYDKDFNNEADTPDNFQSRRPNTSFCFLDIRSPGLGDTAMYLCATGFPNTEAFFGQGTRLTVV.

This clonotype was observed at least ten times. The V gene is TRBV5-1, the J gene TRBJ1-2; 10 bases fit TRBD1. Per the germline V gene, CDR1 is SGHRS and CDR2 is YFSETQ. The CDR3 has 16 residues. J was trimmed by 4 bases and V by 0 bases; bases with no gene match: 6. CDR3 bases: TGCGCCAGCAGCTTGGGACAGGGGGCTCGGGGCTATGGCTACACCTTC. It specifies CASSLGQGARGYGYTF.

In its sample, this clonotype was seen many times. The chain joins TRBV12-3 or TRBV12-4 to TRBJ2-7; D is possibly TRBD1 or TRBD2 (5 bases each). The CDR3 length is 12 residues. V gave up 7 bases and J gave up 7 bases, with 14 bases separating them. The DNA for the CDR3 is TGTGCCAGCAAAAGGGACCCGGGAGAGCAGTACTTC. As protein: CASKRDPGEQYF.

This clonotype was observed a handful of times. This chain joins TRBV10-3 and TRBJ1-1, with unresolved D. This CDR3 is 12 amino acids long. V dropped 7 bases and J dropped 1 base, with 7 bases sitting between them. CDR1 and CDR2 from the germline V gene are ENHRY and SYGVKD. Here the CDR3 reads CAIKRENTEAFF. CDR3 DNA sequence: TGTGCCATCAAGCGGGAGAACACTGAAGCTTTCTTT.

At least ten counts were recorded for this clonotype. The chain employs TRBV28 and TRBJ2-1; D is unresolved. Per the germline V gene, CDR1 is MDHEN and CDR2 is SYDVKM. CDR3 length: 14 amino acids. V shed 7 bases and J shed 7 bases, with 17 bases lying between them. The CDR3 DNA follows: TGTGCCAGCACCCTTCTAGGAGCCCCTAATGAGCAGTTCTTC. It yields the protein CASTLLGAPNEQFF.

The chain couples TRBV5-1 to TRBJ2-3; D is tentatively TRBD1 or TRBD2 (5 bases each). The CDR3 loop spans 16 amino acids. Germline V CDR1 and CDR2: SGHRS, YFSETQ. V was clipped by 4 bases and J by 4 bases, with 19 bases between them. CDR3: CASSIARDRLPDTQYF. The CDR3 DNA reads TGCGCCAGCAGCATAGCCCGGGACCGACTTCCAGATACGCAGTATTTT.

This clonotype was counted ten times or more. The V and J genes are TRBV27 and TRBJ2-3, with D tentatively TRBD2 (5 bases). Trimming removed 3 bases from V and 0 bases from J, with 13 bases in between. Per the germline V gene, CDR1 is MNHEY and CDR2 is SMNVEV (reference sequence). The CDR3 covers 16 residues. The CDR3 sequence: CASSFRVASSTDTQYF. The CDR3 nucleotides read TGTGCCAGCAGTTTTCGGGTAGCGTCTAGCACAGATACGCAGTATTTT.

The chain combines TRBV12-3 or TRBV12-4 with TRBJ2-3; maybe TRBD2 (5 bases). The CDR3 covers 16 residues. V was trimmed by 3 bases and J by 3 bases, leaving 16 bases between them. In DNA form, the CDR3 reads TGTGCCAGCAGTTTTAGGCTAGCTCATCAGACAGATACGCAGTATTTT. It is translated as CASSFRLAHQTDTQYF.

The V and J genes are TRBV10-3 and TRBJ2-2, with a tentative D call TRBD1 (6 bases). Trimming cost V 2 bases and J 6 bases, with 13 bases left between them. Germline V lookup: CDR1 ENHRY, CDR2 SYGVKD. This CDR3 is 15 amino acids long. The CDR3 region is CAISERQDASGELFF. The CDR3 DNA follows: TGTGCCATCAGTGAGCGACAGGATGCGTCCGGGGAGCTGTTTTTT.

There are many counts of this clonotype. The chain uses TRBV6-5 and TRBJ2-5; possibly TRBD2 for D (7 bases). The CDR3 consists of 16 residues. V lost 0 bases to trimming and J lost 5 bases, with 16 bases between them. CDR1 is MNHEY, CDR2 SVGAGI, per germline. For the CDR3, the DNA is TGTGCCAGCAGTTACTCGACCAGGGGAGGGTGGGAGACCCAGTACTTC. Residues: CASSYSTRGGWETQYF.

This clonotype was seen ten or more times. The chain couples TRBV14 to TRBJ2-1, with D tentatively TRBD2 (6 bases). The germline gives CDR1 SGHDN, CDR2 FVKESK. The CDR3 has 13 amino acids. Trimming removed 3 bases at V and 8 bases at J, with 11 bases between. The CDR3: CASSHGGAHEQFF. CDR3 nucleotides: TGTGCCAGCAGCCATGGCGGGGCCCATGAGCAGTTCTTC.

This clonotype occurred many times. The chain employs TRBV27 and TRBJ1-5, with D perhaps TRBD1 (6 bases). The CDR3 has 15 amino acids. V was trimmed by 3 bases and J by 5 bases, leaving 14 bases between them. Per germline, CDR1 MNHEY and CDR2 SMNVEV (reference sequence). This chain's CDR3 is CASSLSGTSDQPQHF. The DNA of the CDR3 is TGTGCCAGCAGTTTGTCCGGGACAAGTGATCAGCCCCAGCATTTT.

V is TRBV29-1 and J is TRBJ2-3; maybe TRBD1 (5 bases). The CDR3 runs 12 residues. Trimming pared 7 bases from V and 0 bases from J, leaving 8 bases between. Germline CDR1 is SQVTM and CDR2 is ANQGSEA. In nucleotides, the CDR3 is TGCAGCGGACGACAGAGCACAGATACGCAGTATTTT. It is translated as CSGRQSTDTQYF.

This chain's CDR3 is CASSISQTIGNEQFF. The CDR3 nucleotides are TGTGCCAGTAGTATTAGTCAAACGATTGGCAATGAGCAGTTCTTC. The chain links TRBV19 to TRBJ2-1, with D unresolved. V shed 3 bases and J shed 6 bases, with 15 bases lying between them. This CDR3 region has 15 residues. Germline-derived CDR1 and CDR2 are LNHDA and SQIVND (reference sequence).

This clonotype was picked up a small number of times. The chain couples TRBV30 to TRBJ1-1; D gene uncertain. The V end lost 3 bases, the J end lost 5 bases, and 7 bases lay between the germline ends. The CDR3 is 11 amino acids. CDR1 is GTSNPN and CDR2 is SVGIG in the germline V gene (reference sequence). The DNA for the CDR3 is TGTGCCTGGAGACGGTTGACTGAAGCTTTCTTT. It specifies CAWRRLTEAFF. The full variable domain, completed using reference TRBV30 and TRBJ1-1, is SQTIHQWPATLVQPVGSPLSLECTVEGTSNPNLYWYRQAAGRGLQLLFYSVGIGQISSEVPQNLSASRPQDRQFILSSKKLLLSDSGFYLCAWRRLTEAFFGQGTRLTVV.

This clonotype has at least ten counts. The chain combines TRBV20-1 with TRBJ2-2; D unresolved. This CDR3 region has 13 residues. Germline V lookup: CDR1 DFQATT, CDR2 SNEGSKA (reference sequence). V lost 0 bases and J 3 bases, leaving 5 bases between the germline ends. CDR3 amino acids: CSARDSYTGELFF. CDR3 nucleotides: TGCAGTGCTAGAGACAGTTACACCGGGGAGCTGTTTTTT.

There are a few counts of this clonotype. CDR3 residues: CASSLPGAFLEQFF. The DNA for the CDR3 is TGTGCCAGCAGCTTACCCGGGGCCTTCCTGGAGCAGTTCTTC. The chain has TRBV11-2 and TRBJ2-1; TRBD1 or TRBD2 may be the D gene (5 bases each). The germline V gene encodes CDR1 SGHAT and CDR2 FQNNGV. This CDR3 has 14 amino acids. Deletions cut 2 bases from V and 10 bases from J, with 15 bases between.

This clonotype was observed many times. CDR3 protein: CASSQGPIGFF. DNA for the CDR3: TGTGCCAGCAGTCAAGGACCAATAGGGTTCTTC. The rearrangement links TRBV27 to TRBJ2-1, with no clear D. Per germline, CDR1 MNHEY and CDR2 SMNVEV (reference sequence). The CDR3 length is 11 residues. The ends were cut back, 5 bases at V and 15 bases at J, with 14 bases in the middle.

This clonotype was observed many times. J is TRBJ2-1 and V is TRBV20-1, with a possible D match to TRBD2 (7 bases). The V gene lost 1 base and the J gene lost 7 bases, with 14 bases spanning the gap. This CDR3 has 14 residues. Germline values: CDR1 DFQATT, CDR2 SNEGSKA (reference sequence). CDR3 nucleotides: TGCAGTGCTAGAGGGGGGGGGCCGGGGAATGAGCAGTTCTTC. It specifies CSARGGGPGNEQFF.

This clonotype was seen ten or more times. This rearrangement joins TRBV11-2 to TRBJ2-3, with TRBD2 matching over 13 bases. Germline V CDR1 and CDR2: SGHAT, FQNNGV. Germline trimming cut 5 bases from V and 5 bases from J; bases unmatched to any gene: 7. The CDR3 consists of 16 residues. In DNA, the CDR3 is TGTGCCAGCAGCGTAACTAGCGGGGGGGCCCTAGATACGCAGTATTTT. Translating it yields CASSVTSGGALDTQYF.

This clonotype was counted only a few times. The chain employs TRBV30 and TRBJ2-2; the D gene is possibly TRBD1 (6 bases). CDR1 GTSNPN and CDR2 SVGIG come from the germline V gene (reference sequence). This CDR3 spans 15 amino acids. Trimming stripped 5 bases from V and 4 bases from J, with 17 bases between. The CDR3 loop is CAWFSRRGITGELFF. Written as DNA, the CDR3 is TGTGCCTGGTTCTCGAGAAGGGGGATCACCGGGGAGCTGTTTTTT.

This clonotype came up many times. The rearrangement joins TRBV12-3 or TRBV12-4 to TRBJ2-4, with a possible D match to TRBD2 (7 bases). Trimming cost V 5 bases and J 7 bases, with 15 bases left between them. The CDR3 covers 14 residues. For the CDR3, the DNA is TGTGCCAGCAGTGAGCAGGAGGGGGGGAACATTCAGTACTTC. Protein product: CASSEQEGGNIQYF.